This TCR beta chain emerged from a study of blood T cell repertoires in COVID-19. Study details: Spain, Italy and the United States supplied samples that represented acute and convalescent COVID-19. In each case, the material was cDNA or gDNA derived from T cells, B-cell-depleted T cells, or PBMCs.

Per the study methods: How many nucleated cells were present was estimated from reference gene primer amplification. Some clones are missing from TCRdb's copy, which holds only in-frame ones; the method was immunoSEQ multiplex PCR. V and J calls and clone size are as listed in that table; D and trimming were resolved from the DNA. The sample consists of some 100,000 clones, about 89% of them appearing once. CDR3 length: 15 amino acids. CDR1 is SGHTA, CDR2 FQGNSA, per germline. The V and J ends lost 1 base and 3 bases respectively, with 9 bases between them. The specimen sequenced was peripheral blood. This rearrangement joins TRBV7-2 to TRBJ2-2; D might be TRBD1 (6 bases). The origin of this receptor is a woman younger than 45 with acute or convalescent COVID-19. The CDR3 nucleotides are TGTGCCAGCAGCTTAGAGGGGGTGGACACCGGGGAGCTGTTTTTT. Residues: CASSLEGVDTGELFF.